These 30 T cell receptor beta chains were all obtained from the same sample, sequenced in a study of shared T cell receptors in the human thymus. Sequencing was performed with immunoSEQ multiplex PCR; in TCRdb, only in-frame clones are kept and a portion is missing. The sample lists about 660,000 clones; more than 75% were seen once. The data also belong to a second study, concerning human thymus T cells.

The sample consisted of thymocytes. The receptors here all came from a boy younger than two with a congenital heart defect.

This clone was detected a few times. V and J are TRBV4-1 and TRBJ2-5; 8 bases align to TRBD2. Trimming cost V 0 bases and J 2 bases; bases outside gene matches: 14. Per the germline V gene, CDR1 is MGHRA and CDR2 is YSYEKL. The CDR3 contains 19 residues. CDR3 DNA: TGCGCCAGCAGCCAAGATGGGGCCCCAGCGGGAGTGGAACAAGAGACCCAGTACTTC. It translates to CASSQDGAPAGVEQETQYF.

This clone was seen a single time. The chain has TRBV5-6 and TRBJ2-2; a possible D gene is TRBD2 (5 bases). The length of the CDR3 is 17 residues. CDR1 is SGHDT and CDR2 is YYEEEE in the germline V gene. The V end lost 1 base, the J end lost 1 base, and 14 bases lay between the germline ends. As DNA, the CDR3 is TGTGCCAGCAGCTTGTTCGGGCCGGGAAGGAACACCGGGGAGCTGTTTTTT. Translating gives CASSLFGPGRNTGELFF.

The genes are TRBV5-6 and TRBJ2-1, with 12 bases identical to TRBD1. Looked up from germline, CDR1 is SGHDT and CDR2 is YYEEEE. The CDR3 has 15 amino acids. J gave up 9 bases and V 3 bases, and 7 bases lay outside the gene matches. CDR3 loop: CASSSPGQGAGEQFF. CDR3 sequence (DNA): TGTGCCAGCAGCTCGCCGGGACAGGGGGCCGGTGAGCAGTTCTTC.

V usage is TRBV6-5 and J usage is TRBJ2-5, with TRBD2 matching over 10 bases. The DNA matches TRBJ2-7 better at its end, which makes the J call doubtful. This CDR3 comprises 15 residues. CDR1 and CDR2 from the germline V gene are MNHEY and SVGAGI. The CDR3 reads CASSPNSGRPYEQYF. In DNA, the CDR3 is TGTGCCAGCAGTCCCAATAGCGGGAGGCCCTACGAGCAGTACTTC.

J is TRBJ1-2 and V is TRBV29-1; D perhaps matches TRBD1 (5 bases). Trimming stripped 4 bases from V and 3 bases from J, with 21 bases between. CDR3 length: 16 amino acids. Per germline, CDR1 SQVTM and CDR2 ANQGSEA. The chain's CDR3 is CSVAPLIRRGDYGYTF. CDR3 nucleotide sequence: TGCAGCGTTGCCCCCTTAATCAGACGGGGGGACTATGGCTACACCTTC.

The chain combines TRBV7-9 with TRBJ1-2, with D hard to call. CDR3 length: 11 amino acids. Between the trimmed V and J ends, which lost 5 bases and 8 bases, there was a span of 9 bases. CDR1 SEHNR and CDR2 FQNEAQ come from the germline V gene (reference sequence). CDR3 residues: CASSPRRGYTF. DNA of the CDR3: TGTGCCAGCAGCCCGCGTCGCGGCTACACCTTC. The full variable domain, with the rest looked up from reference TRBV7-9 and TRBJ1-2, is DTGVSQNPRHKITKRGQNVTFRCDPISEHNRLYWYRQTLGQGPEFLTYFQNEAQLEKSRLLSDRFSAERPKGSFSTLEIQRTEQGDSAMYLCASSPRRGYTFGSGTRLTVV.

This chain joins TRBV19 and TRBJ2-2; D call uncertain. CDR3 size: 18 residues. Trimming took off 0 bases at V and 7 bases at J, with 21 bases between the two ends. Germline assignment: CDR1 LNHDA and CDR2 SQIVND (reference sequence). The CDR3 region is CASSIDVVGSRFDGELFF. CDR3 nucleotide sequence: TGTGCCAGTAGTATAGATGTCGTGGGTAGCAGATTCGACGGGGAGCTGTTTTTT.

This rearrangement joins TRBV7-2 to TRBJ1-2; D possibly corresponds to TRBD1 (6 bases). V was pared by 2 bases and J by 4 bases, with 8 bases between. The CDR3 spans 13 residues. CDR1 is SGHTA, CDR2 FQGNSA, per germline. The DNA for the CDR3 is TGTGCCAGCAGCTTAAAAGGGGGCTATGGCTACACCTTC. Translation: CASSLKGGYGYTF.

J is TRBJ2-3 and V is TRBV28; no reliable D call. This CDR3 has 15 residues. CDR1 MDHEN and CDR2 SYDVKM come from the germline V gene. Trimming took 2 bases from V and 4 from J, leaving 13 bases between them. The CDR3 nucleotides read TGTGCCAGCAGTTTAGAGACCTCTGCGGCAGATACGCAGTATTTT. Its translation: CASSLETSAADTQYF. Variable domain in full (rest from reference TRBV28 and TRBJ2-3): DVKVTQSSRYLVKRTGEKVFLECVQDMDHENMFWYRQDPGLGLRLIYFSYDVKMKEKGDIPEGYSVSREKKERFSLILESASTNQTSMYLCASSLETSAADTQYFGPGTRLTVL.

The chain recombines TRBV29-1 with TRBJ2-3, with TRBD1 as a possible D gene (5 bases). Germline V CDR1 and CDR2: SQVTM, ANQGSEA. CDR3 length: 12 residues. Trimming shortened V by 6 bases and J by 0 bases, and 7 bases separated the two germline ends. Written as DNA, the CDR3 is TGCAGCGTGAACAGGAGCACAGATACGCAGTATTTT. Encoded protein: CSVNRSTDTQYF.

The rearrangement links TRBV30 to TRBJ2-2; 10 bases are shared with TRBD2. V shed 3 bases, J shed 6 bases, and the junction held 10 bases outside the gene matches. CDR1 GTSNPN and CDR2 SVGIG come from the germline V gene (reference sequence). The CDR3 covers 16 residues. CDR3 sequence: CAWSPGSGRVSGELFF. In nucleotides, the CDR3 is TGTGCCTGGAGCCCAGGGAGCGGGAGGGTTTCCGGGGAGCTGTTTTTT.

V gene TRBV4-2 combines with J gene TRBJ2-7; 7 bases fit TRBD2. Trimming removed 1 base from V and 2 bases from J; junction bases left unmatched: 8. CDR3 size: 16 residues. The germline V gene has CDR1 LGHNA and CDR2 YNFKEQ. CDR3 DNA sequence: TGTGCCAGCAGCCAAGCTCCTAGCGGCCAAACCTACGAGCAGTACTTC. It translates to CASSQAPSGQTYEQYF.

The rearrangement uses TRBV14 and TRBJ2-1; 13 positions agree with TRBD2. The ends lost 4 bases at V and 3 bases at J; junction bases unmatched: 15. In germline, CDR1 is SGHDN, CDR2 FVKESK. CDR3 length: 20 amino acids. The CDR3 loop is CASSLKAGLAGPWSYNEQFF. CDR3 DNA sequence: TGTGCCAGCAGCCTAAAGGCGGGACTAGCGGGACCATGGAGCTACAATGAGCAGTTCTTC. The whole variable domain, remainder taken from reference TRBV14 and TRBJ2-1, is EAGVTQFPSHSVIEKGQTVTLRCDPISGHDNLYWYRRVMGKEIKFLLHFVKESKQDESGMPNNRFLAERTGGTYSTLKVQPAELEDSGVYFCASSLKAGLAGPWSYNEQFFGPGTRLTVL.

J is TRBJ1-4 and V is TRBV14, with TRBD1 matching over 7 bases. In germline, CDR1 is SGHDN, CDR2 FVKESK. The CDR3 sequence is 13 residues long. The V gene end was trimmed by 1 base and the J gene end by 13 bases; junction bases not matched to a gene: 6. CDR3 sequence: CASSQGEQGPLFF. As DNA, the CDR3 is TGTGCCAGCAGCCAAGGGGAACAGGGGCCACTGTTTTTT.

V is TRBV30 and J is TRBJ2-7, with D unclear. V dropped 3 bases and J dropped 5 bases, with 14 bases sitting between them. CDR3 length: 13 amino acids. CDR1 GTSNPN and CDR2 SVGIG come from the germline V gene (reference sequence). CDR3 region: CAWRALDPHEQYF. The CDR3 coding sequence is TGTGCCTGGAGGGCCCTAGATCCCCACGAGCAGTACTTC. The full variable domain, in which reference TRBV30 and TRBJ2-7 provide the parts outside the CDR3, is SQTIHQWPATLVQPVGSPLSLECTVEGTSNPNLYWYRQAAGRGLQLLFYSVGIGQISSEVPQNLSASRPQDRQFILSSKKLLLSDSGFYLCAWRALDPHEQYFGPGTRLTVT.

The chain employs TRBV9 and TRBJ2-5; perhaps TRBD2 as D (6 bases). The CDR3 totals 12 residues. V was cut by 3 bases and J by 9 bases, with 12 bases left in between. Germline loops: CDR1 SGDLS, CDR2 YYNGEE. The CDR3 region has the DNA TGTGCCAGCAGCGCAACGGGGGAGGCCCAGTACTTC. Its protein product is CASSATGEAQYF.

The CDR3 is CASSGRGRVRELFF. CDR3 coding DNA: TGTGCCAGCAGCGGCCGGGGGAGGGTCCGGGAACTGTTTTTT. V usage is TRBV28 and J usage is TRBJ1-4, with D perhaps matching TRBD1 (5 bases). The CDR3 length is 14 residues. V lost 6 bases and J lost 12, with 20 bases in between. Germline assignment: CDR1 MDHEN and CDR2 SYDVKM.

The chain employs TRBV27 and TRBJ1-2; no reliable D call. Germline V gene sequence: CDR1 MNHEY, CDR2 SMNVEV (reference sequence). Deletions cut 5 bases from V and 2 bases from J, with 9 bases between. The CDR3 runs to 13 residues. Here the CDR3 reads CASSRHLNYGYTF. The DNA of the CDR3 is TGTGCCAGCAGTAGACACCTCAACTATGGCTACACCTTC.

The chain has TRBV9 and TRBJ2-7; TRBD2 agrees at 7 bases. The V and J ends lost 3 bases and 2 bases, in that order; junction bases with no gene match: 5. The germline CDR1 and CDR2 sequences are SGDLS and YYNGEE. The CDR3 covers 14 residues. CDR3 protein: CASSADGTTYEQYF. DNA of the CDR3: TGTGCCAGCAGCGCGGACGGGACTACCTACGAGCAGTACTTC. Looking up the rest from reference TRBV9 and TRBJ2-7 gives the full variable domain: DSGVTQTPKHLITATGQRVTLRCSPRSGDLSVYWYQQSLDQGLQFLIQYYNGEERAKGNILERFSAQQFPDLHSELNLSSLELGDSALYFCASSADGTTYEQYFGPGTRLTVT.

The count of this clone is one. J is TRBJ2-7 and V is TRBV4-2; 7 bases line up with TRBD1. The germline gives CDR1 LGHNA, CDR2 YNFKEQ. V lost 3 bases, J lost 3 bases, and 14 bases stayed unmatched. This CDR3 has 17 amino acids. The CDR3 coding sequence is TGTGCCAGCAGCCAGCCTACCTCCGGGACAGAGTACTACGAGCAGTACTTC. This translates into CASSQPTSGTEYYEQYF.

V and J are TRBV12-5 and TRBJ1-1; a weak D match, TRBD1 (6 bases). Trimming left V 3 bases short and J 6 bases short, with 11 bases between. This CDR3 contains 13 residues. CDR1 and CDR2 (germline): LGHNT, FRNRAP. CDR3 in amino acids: CASGLQGFPEAFF. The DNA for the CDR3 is TGTGCTAGTGGTTTACAGGGTTTCCCTGAAGCTTTCTTT.

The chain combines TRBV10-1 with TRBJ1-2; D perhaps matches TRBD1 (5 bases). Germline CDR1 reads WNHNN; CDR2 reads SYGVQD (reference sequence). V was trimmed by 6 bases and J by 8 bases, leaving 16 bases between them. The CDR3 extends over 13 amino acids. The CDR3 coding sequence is TGCGCCAGCAGCCCGGCAAGGGGCTGGGGCTACACCTTC. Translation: CASSPARGWGYTF.

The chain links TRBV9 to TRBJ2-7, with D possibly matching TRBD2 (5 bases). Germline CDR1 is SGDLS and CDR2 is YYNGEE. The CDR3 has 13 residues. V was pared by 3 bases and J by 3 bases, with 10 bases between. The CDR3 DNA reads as TGTGCCAGCAGCGACGAGCGGTACTACGAGCAGTACTTC. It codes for CASSDERYYEQYF.

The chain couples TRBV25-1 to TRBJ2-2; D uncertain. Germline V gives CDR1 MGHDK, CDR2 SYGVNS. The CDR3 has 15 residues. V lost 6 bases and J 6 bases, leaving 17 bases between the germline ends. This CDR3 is CASSPPTLSAGELFF. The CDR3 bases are TGTGCCAGCAGCCCTCCGACGCTAAGCGCCGGGGAGCTGTTTTTT.

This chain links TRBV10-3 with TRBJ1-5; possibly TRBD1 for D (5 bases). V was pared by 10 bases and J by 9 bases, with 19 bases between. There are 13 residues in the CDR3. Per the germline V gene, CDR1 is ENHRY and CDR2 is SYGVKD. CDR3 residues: CATQSGGGRPQHF. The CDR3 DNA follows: TGTGCCACCCAGAGCGGGGGGGGAAGGCCCCAGCATTTT.

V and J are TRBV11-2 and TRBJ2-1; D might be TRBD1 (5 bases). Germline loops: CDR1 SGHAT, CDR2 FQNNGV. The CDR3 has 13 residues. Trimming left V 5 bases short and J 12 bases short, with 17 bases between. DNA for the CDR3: TGTGCCAGCAGCCAGGGAATGGGAAAGCCGCAGTTCTTC. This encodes CASSQGMGKPQFF. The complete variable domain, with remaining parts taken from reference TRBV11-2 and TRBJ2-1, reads EAGVAQSPRYKIIEKRQSVAFWCNPISGHATLYWYQQILGQGPKLLIQFQNNGVVDDSQLPKDRFSAERLKGVDSTLKIQPAKLEDSAVYLCASSQGMGKPQFFGPGTRLTVL.

CDR3 in amino acids: CASSQEKRSDEQYF. The CDR3 nucleotides are TGCGCCAGCAGCCAAGAAAAGAGGTCTGACGAGCAGTACTTC. V and J are TRBV4-1 and TRBJ2-7; D gene ambiguous. The V gene lost 0 bases and the J gene lost 5 bases, with 11 bases spanning the gap. CDR3 size: 14 residues. CDR1 and CDR2 (germline): MGHRA, YSYEKL.

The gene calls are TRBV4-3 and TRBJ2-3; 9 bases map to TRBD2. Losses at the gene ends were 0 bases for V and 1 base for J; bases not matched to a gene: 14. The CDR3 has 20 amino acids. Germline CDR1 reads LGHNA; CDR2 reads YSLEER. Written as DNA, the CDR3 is TGCGCCAGCAGCCAAGATTTTGAGACTAGCGGACCCTACCGCACAGATACGCAGTATTTT. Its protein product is CASSQDFETSGPYRTDTQYF.

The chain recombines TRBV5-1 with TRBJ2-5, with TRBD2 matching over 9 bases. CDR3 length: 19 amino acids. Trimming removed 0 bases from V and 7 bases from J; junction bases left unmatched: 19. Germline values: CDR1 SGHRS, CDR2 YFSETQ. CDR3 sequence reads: CASSLGLTVKREEMGTQYF. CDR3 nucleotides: TGCGCCAGCAGCTTGGGGCTCACCGTAAAGCGGGAGGAGATGGGGACCCAGTACTTC.

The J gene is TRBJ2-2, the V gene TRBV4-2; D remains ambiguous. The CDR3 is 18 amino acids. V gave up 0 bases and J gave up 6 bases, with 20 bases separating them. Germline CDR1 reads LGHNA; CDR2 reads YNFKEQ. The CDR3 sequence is CASSQDALVQPDSGELFF. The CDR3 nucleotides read TGTGCCAGCAGCCAAGACGCTCTGGTGCAGCCCGACTCCGGGGAGCTGTTTTTT.